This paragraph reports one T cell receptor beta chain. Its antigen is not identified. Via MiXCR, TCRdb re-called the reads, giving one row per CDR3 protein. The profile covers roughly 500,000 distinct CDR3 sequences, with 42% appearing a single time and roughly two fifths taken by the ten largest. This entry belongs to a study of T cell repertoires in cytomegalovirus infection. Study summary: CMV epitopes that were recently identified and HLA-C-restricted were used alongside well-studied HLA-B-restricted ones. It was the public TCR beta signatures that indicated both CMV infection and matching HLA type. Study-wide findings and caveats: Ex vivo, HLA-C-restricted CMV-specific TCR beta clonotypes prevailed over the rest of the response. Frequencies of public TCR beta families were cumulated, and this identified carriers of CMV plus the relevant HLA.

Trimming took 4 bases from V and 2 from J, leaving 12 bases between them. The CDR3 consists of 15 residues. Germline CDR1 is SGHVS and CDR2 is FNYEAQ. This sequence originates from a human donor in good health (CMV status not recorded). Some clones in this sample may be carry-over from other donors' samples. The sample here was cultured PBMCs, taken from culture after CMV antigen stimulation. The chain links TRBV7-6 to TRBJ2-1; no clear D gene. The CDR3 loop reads CASSSDPVTYNEQFF. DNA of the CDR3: TGTGCCAGCAGCTCAGACCCAGTTACCTACAATGAGCAGTTCTTC.